These 29 T cell receptor beta chains were all obtained from the same sample, sequenced in a study of PD-L1 blockade in urothelial cancer. The protocol was immunoSEQ multiplex PCR, while the TCRdb copy is restricted to in-frame clones and leaves out a portion. The data hold more than 45,000 clones, with 70% to 90% observed a single time. Material: PBMCs, obtained around atezolizumab (anti-PD-L1) treatment. All receptors come from a man in his 60s with urothelial cancer.

The chain uses TRBV10-1 and TRBJ2-2; D may be TRBD1 (6 bases). The germline V gene has CDR1 WNHNN and CDR2 SYGVQD (reference sequence). V dropped 8 bases and J dropped 4 bases, with 17 bases sitting between them. The CDR3 consists of 15 residues. CDR3 sequence (DNA): TGCGCCAGCCGAGTTGGGGGCGCCGGCACCGGGGAGCTGTTTTTT. Amino acid sequence: CASRVGGAGTGELFF.

The chain combines TRBV5-1 with TRBJ2-1; D perhaps matches TRBD2 (6 bases). Deletions cut 0 bases from V and 8 bases from J, with 18 bases between. This CDR3 has 16 residues. Germline V lookup: CDR1 SGHRS, CDR2 YFSETQ. The CDR3 DNA reads TGCGCCAGCAGCTTGGGGGGGTTGGAGCGCGGGGATGAGCAGTTCTTC. Residues: CASSLGGLERGDEQFF.

This clone has only one observation. The chain carries TRBV11-3 and TRBJ1-1, with TRBD1 as a possible D gene (6 bases). The germline gives CDR1 SGHNT, CDR2 YENEEA. The CDR3 sequence is 14 residues long. V lost 5 bases to trimming and J lost 1 base, with 11 bases between them. As DNA, the CDR3 is TGTGCCAGCAGCCCCGGACAGAAGAACACTGAAGCTTTCTTT. This codes for CASSPGQKNTEAFF.

This chain connects TRBV19 to TRBJ2-3; D ambiguous. CDR3 size: 13 residues. Per germline, CDR1 LNHDA and CDR2 SQIVND (reference sequence). Trimming cost V 5 bases and J 0 bases, with 6 bases left between them. CDR3 region: CASSLSSTDTQYF. The CDR3 DNA reads as TGTGCCAGTAGTCTCTCTAGCACAGATACGCAGTATTTT.

The J gene is TRBJ1-1, the V gene TRBV7-9; D is ambiguous. Germline V lookup: CDR1 SEHNR, CDR2 FQNEAQ (reference sequence). Trimming removed 3 bases at V and 1 base at J, with 9 bases between. CDR3 length: 14 amino acids. The CDR3 DNA follows: TGTGCCAGCAGCTTTCATTCGGGGAACACTGAAGCTTTCTTT. It translates to CASSFHSGNTEAFF.

V gene TRBV5-1 combines with J gene TRBJ1-4; D ambiguous. Trimming pared 0 bases from V and 7 bases from J, leaving 13 bases between. This CDR3 spans 15 amino acids. Per the germline V gene, CDR1 is SGHRS and CDR2 is YFSETQ. The DNA for the CDR3 is TGCGCCAGCAGCTTGGAAAACAGAAGATCTGAAAAACTGTTTTTT. This encodes CASSLENRRSEKLFF. The complete variable domain, with remaining parts taken from reference TRBV5-1 and TRBJ1-4, reads KAGVTQTPRYLIKTRGQQVTLSCSPISGHRSVSWYQQTPGQGLQFLFEYFSETQRNKGNFPGRFSGRQFSNSRSEMNVSTLELGDSALYLCASSLENRRSEKLFFGSGTQLSVL.

CDR3 residues: CASRFRLAGDETQYF. The CDR3 DNA reads TGTGCCAGCAGATTCAGACTAGCGGGAGATGAGACCCAGTACTTC. The chain carries TRBV6-6 and TRBJ2-5; TRBD2 aligns across 12 bases. Germline V gene sequence: CDR1 MNHNY, CDR2 SVGAGI (reference sequence). V was pared by 6 bases and J by 5 bases, with 7 bases of the junction left unmatched. This CDR3 is 15 amino acids long.

The V and J genes are TRBV27 and TRBJ1-1; TRBD1 matches at 7 bases. From germline, CDR1 is MNHEY and CDR2 SMNVEV (reference sequence). The CDR3 has 15 amino acids. J gave up 1 base and V 5 bases, and 7 bases lay outside the gene matches. The chain's CDR3 is CASSPRTGRNTEAFF. The CDR3 DNA follows: TGTGCCAGCAGTCCACGGACAGGCCGGAACACTGAAGCTTTCTTT.

The chain recombines TRBV7-2 with TRBJ1-3; D unresolved. The CDR3 extends over 16 amino acids. Germline CDR1 and CDR2: SGHTA and FQGNSA. V shed 4 bases and J shed 4 bases, with 17 bases lying between them. CDR3 nucleotides: TGTGCCAGCAGCTCTAGCCCGGCAGACGAAGGAAACACCATATATTTT. Its translation: CASSSSPADEGNTIYF. Drawing the rest from reference TRBV7-2 and TRBJ1-3, the complete variable domain is GAGVSQSPSNKVTEKGKDVELRCDPISGHTALYWYRQSLGQGLEFLIYFQGNSAPDKSGLPSDRFSAERTGGSVSTLTIQRTQQEDSAVYLCASSSSPADEGNTIYFGEGSWLTVV.

V and J are TRBV7-6 and TRBJ2-1; 8 bases align to TRBD1. The CDR3 loop spans 17 amino acids. CDR1 and CDR2 (germline): SGHVS, FNYEAQ. The junction had 9 bases not matched to a gene; V was cut back by 1 base and J by 4 bases. CDR3 sequence reads: CASSLDRGTGLYNEQFF. As DNA, the CDR3 is TGTGCCAGCAGCTTAGACAGAGGGACAGGACTTTACAATGAGCAGTTCTTC.

The J gene is TRBJ1-1, the V gene TRBV7-2, with D unresolved. Germline CDR1 reads SGHTA; CDR2 reads FQGNSA. The CDR3 covers 15 residues. V was cut by 5 bases and J by 3 bases, with 16 bases left in between. DNA of the CDR3: TGTGCCAGCAGCCCTCGGGGTTACAGAGACACTGAAGCTTTCTTT. Its protein is CASSPRGYRDTEAFF.

The rearrangement uses TRBV27 and TRBJ2-1; a weak D match, TRBD2 (5 bases). The CDR3 loop spans 15 amino acids. Trimming cost V 4 bases and J 9 bases, with 19 bases left between them. Germline CDR1 reads MNHEY; CDR2 reads SMNVEV (reference sequence). This chain's CDR3 is CASSSERESEGEQFF. DNA of the CDR3: TGTGCCAGCAGTTCAGAGAGGGAGTCTGAAGGTGAGCAGTTCTTC.

The V gene is TRBV6-5, the J gene TRBJ2-3; D may be TRBD1 (6 bases). Trimming cost V 5 bases and J 6 bases, with 12 bases left between them. The CDR3 extends over 13 amino acids. The germline V gene has CDR1 MNHEY and CDR2 SVGAGI. In DNA form, the CDR3 reads TGTGCCAGCAGTGAACATGACAGGGATACGCAGTATTTT. Its protein is CASSEHDRDTQYF.

The chain is built from TRBV6-1 and TRBJ1-4, with a tentative D call TRBD1 (5 bases). The V gene lost 11 bases and the J gene lost 2 bases, with 15 bases spanning the gap. The CDR3 is made up of 14 amino acids. Germline V gene lookup returns CDR1 MNHNS and CDR2 SASEGT. The chain's CDR3 is CALTPGDTNEKLFF. In DNA form, the CDR3 reads TGTGCCCTTACCCCGGGGGACACTAATGAAAAACTGTTTTTT.

The rearrangement joins TRBV6-5 to TRBJ1-2, with 7 bases identical to TRBD1. Germline V gene data show CDR1 as MNHEY and CDR2 as SVGAGI. The CDR3 extends over 13 amino acids. Trimming removed 6 bases from V and 4 bases from J; junction bases left unmatched: 5. CDR3 loop: CASRPRTGYGYTF. CDR3 bases: TGTGCCAGCAGACCCCGGACAGGCTATGGCTACACCTTC.

This clone was picked up one time. The chain carries TRBV5-6 and TRBJ1-4, with D unclear. Per germline, CDR1 SGHDT and CDR2 YYEEEE. Trimming left V 2 bases short and J 0 bases short, with 8 bases between. The CDR3 is made up of 15 amino acids. The CDR3 DNA is TGTGCCAGCAGCTTAGAGGGAGCAACTAATGAAAAACTGTTTTTT. Its translation is CASSLEGATNEKLFF.

The CDR3 loop is CASSNPCTGGAYYGYTF. The CDR3 DNA sequence: TGTGCCAGCAGCAACCCTTGTACAGGGGGCGCTTACTATGGCTACACCTTC. This sequence joins TRBV21-1 and TRBJ1-2; TRBD1 is the table's D call, not checked against the DNA. TRBV21-1 is reported as a pseudogene. The CDR3 sequence is 17 residues long.

The rearrangement links TRBV7-9 to TRBJ1-1; TRBD1 matches 9 bases. Trimming at V came to 5 bases and at J to 11 bases, leaving 15 bases not matched to a gene. The germline gives CDR1 SEHNR, CDR2 FQNEAQ (reference sequence). The CDR3 totals 15 residues. The CDR3 DNA sequence: TGTGCCAGCAGCCGTGAATCCCCGGGACAGGGCAAGGCTTTCTTT. Its translation: CASSRESPGQGKAFF.

The chain carries TRBV18 and TRBJ2-7; 7 nucleotides match TRBD2. Germline V gives CDR1 KGHSH, CDR2 LQKENI. The CDR3 loop spans 16 amino acids. Trimming removed 4 bases from V and 2 bases from J; junction bases left unmatched: 11. In DNA form, the CDR3 reads TGTGCCAGCTCACTACAAGAATCTAGCGGAACCTACGAGCAGTACTTC. Translation: CASSLQESSGTYEQYF. Looking up the rest from reference TRBV18 and TRBJ2-7 gives the full variable domain: NAGVMQNPRHLVRRRGQEARLRCSPMKGHSHVYWYRQLPEEGLKFMVYLQKENIIDESGMPKERFSAEFPKEGPSILRIQQVVRGDSAAYFCASSLQESSGTYEQYFGPGTRLTVT.

This chain connects TRBV20-1 to TRBJ2-7; D not certain. The ends were cut back, 2 bases at V and 1 base at J, with 3 bases in the middle. Germline V gives CDR1 DFQATT, CDR2 SNEGSKA (reference sequence). CDR3 length equals 11 residues. CDR3 protein: CSARLSYEQYF. As DNA, the CDR3 is TGCAGTGCTAGACTATCCTACGAGCAGTACTTC.

V is TRBV5-1 and J is TRBJ2-3; TRBD1 aligns across 7 bases. In germline, CDR1 is SGHRS, CDR2 YFSETQ. The J segment lost 0 bases and the V segment lost 6 bases, leaving 7 bases of the junction unmatched. This CDR3 is 15 amino acids long. The CDR3 DNA follows: TGCGCCAGCACCACCCGGGACAGTAGCACAGATACGCAGTATTTT. This encodes CASTTRDSSTDTQYF.

CDR3 sequence (DNA): TGTGCCAGCAGTTACGCTAGCGGGGGCGCAGATACGCAGTATTTT. It codes for CASSYASGGADTQYF. The V call is TRBV6-5, the J call TRBJ2-3; TRBD2 matches 10 bases. Germline V gene data show CDR1 as MNHEY and CDR2 as SVGAGI. With 2 bases clipped from V and 4 bases from J, the junction kept 3 bases outside the gene matches. The CDR3 length is 15 residues.

The chain has TRBV14 and TRBJ2-7, with D perhaps TRBD2 (7 bases). The germline CDR1 and CDR2 sequences are SGHDN and FVKESK. The CDR3 is 18 amino acids. Deletions cut 4 bases from V and 9 bases from J, with 31 bases between. This CDR3 reads CASSPGDTGRGSLARQYF. The DNA for the CDR3 is TGTGCCAGCAGCCCAGGCGACACAGGGAGGGGGTCCTTGGCGCGGCAGTACTTC.

CDR3 in amino acids: CASSLLGRGLSYTF. The DNA of the CDR3 is TGTGCCAGCAGCCTGCTAGGCAGGGGATTGAGCTACACCTTC. V usage is TRBV7-2 and J usage is TRBJ1-2; maybe TRBD1 (6 bases). Germline V lookup: CDR1 SGHTA, CDR2 FQGNSA. This CDR3 has 14 residues. Deletions cut 5 bases from V and 9 bases from J, with 19 bases between.

The gene calls are TRBV30 and TRBJ1-2, with TRBD1 matching over 9 bases. Trimming removed 2 bases from V and 4 bases from J; junction bases left unmatched: 8. The CDR3 covers 15 residues. Germline V gene data show CDR1 as GTSNPN and CDR2 as SVGIG (reference sequence). The CDR3 nucleotides are TGTGCCTGGAGTCGACCGGGACAGGGATTCTATGGCTACACCTTC. As protein: CAWSRPGQGFYGYTF.

This rearrangement joins TRBV20-1 to TRBJ2-1, with D possibly being TRBD2 (5 bases). CDR1 DFQATT and CDR2 SNEGSKA come from the germline V gene (reference sequence). This CDR3 comprises 11 residues. Trimming pared 8 bases from V and 8 bases from J, leaving 13 bases between. CDR3 in DNA: TGCAGTTCCACCGGGGTTGATGAGCAGTTCTTC. This sequence encodes CSSTGVDEQFF.

V is TRBV9 and J is TRBJ2-7; the match to TRBD2 covers 7 bases. V gave up 3 bases and J gave up 5 bases; unmatched junction bases: 14. Germline CDR1 SGDLS, CDR2 YYNGEE. The CDR3 runs 16 residues. Here the CDR3 reads CASSASPLAGAHEQYF. In DNA form, the CDR3 reads TGTGCCAGCAGCGCGAGCCCCCTGGCGGGAGCTCACGAGCAGTACTTC.

The chain's CDR3 is CASSFREGLTDTQYF. The CDR3 nucleotides read TGTGCCAGCAGCTTCCGGGAGGGGCTCACAGATACGCAGTATTTT. The V gene is TRBV11-2, the J gene TRBJ2-3, with TRBD2 matching over 8 bases. CDR1 is SGHAT, CDR2 FQNNGV, per germline. J gave up 2 bases and V 3 bases, and 4 bases lay outside the gene matches. The CDR3 extends over 15 amino acids.

The DNA for the CDR3 is TGTGCTAGTGGTTTGGGTGTAGCGGGATATCAAGAGACCCAGTACTTC. Amino acids: CASGLGVAGYQETQYF. V usage is TRBV12-5 and J usage is TRBJ2-5; 8 bases match TRBD2. CDR3 length: 16 amino acids. V shed 1 base, J shed 2 bases, and the junction held 6 bases outside the gene matches. Germline V CDR1 and CDR2: LGHNT, FRNRAP.